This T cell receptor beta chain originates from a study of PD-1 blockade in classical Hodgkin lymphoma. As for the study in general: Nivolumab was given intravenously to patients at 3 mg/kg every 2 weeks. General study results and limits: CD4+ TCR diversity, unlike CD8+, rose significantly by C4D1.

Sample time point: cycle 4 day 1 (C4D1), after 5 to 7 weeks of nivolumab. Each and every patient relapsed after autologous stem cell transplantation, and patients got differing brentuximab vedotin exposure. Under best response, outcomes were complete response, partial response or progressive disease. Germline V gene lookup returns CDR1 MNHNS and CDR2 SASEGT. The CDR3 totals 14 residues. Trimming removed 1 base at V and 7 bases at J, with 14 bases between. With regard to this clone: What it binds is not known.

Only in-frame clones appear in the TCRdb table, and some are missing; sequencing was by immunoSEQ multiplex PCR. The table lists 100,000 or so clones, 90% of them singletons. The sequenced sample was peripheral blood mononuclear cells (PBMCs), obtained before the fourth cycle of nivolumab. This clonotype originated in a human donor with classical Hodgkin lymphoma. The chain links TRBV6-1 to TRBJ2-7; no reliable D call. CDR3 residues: CASSEEGTQNEQYF. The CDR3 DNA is TGTGCCAGCAGTGAAGAGGGTACACAGAATGAGCAGTACTTC.